This T cell receptor (beta chain) was sequenced in a study of STAT3 mutations in large granular lymphocyte leukemia. Background on the study: Approximately 40% of treated T-LGLL patients showed hematologic response to immunosuppression.

Study findings and constraints: Every T-LGLL patient had at least one immunodominant TCRbeta clonotype. In about 35% of the 18 patients, new TCR clonotypes emerged after therapy. Clonal expansion was inferred from samples taken at other timepoints.

Points on this clone: Its antigen remains unknown.

TCRdb's table, derived via immunoSEQ multiplex PCR, lists solely in-frame clones and lacks some. The table includes around 5,400 clones, 46% detected once. The CDR3 loop spans 13 amino acids. The junction had 10 bases not matched to a gene; V was cut back by 4 bases and J by 12 bases. Germline V gene data show CDR1 as SGHRS and CDR2 as YFSETQ. This sequence was found in a woman aged 70-85 years with T-cell large granular lymphocyte leukemia. Some clones in this sample may be carry-over from other donors' samples. The chain is built from TRBV5-1 and TRBJ2-1; TRBD2 agrees at 7 bases. The sample comprised peripheral blood mononuclear cells. CDR3 bases: TGCGCCAGCAGCCAACGGGGGGAGGGGACGCAGTTCTTC. Amino acid sequence: CASSQRGEGTQFF. The full variable domain, with the rest looked up from reference TRBV5-1 and TRBJ2-1, is KAGVTQTPRYLIKTRGQQVTLSCSPISGHRSVSWYQQTPGQGLQFLFEYFSETQRNKGNFPGRFSGRQFSNSRSEMNVSTLELGDSALYLCASSQRGEGTQFFGPGTRLTVL.